These T cell receptor beta chains were read from a single sample in a study of blood T cell repertoires in COVID-19. This table comes from immunoSEQ multiplex PCR, and its TCRdb copy is limited to in-frame clones, with some not included. The repertoire holds tens of thousands of clones, with roughly 89% as singletons. Sequenced input: peripheral blood. These receptors originate from a woman older than 75 with acute or convalescent COVID-19. CDR3s include the opening cysteine and the closing phenylalanine or tryptophan. Each record gives: V gene, CDR3 length, clone size, D gene, J gene, CDR3 protein, CDR3 DNA. D genes are given only for firm matches. Rows may omit the clone size; those that give it use once, few, many or a size class.

TRBV6-5,15,-,-,TRBJ1-6,CASSPLGVWVSPLHF,TGTGCCAGCAGTCCCCTAGGCGTCTGGGTTTCACCCCTCCACTTT
TRBV9,15,-,-,TRBJ1-5,CASSPTWGGNQPQHF,TGTGCCAGCAGCCCCACCTGGGGAGGCAATCAGCCCCAGCATTTT
TRBV28,12,-,-,TRBJ1-1,CASSSMNTEAFF,TGTGCCAGCAGTTCCATGAACACTGAAGCTTTCTTT
TRBV19,14,-,TRBD1,TRBJ1-5,CASTVGQGRKNQHF,TGTGCCAGTACTGTCGGACAGGGGAGAAAAAACCAGCATTTT
TRBV28,12,-,-,TRBJ1-2,CASSSLNYGYTF,TGTGCCAGCAGTTCCCTTAACTATGGCTACACCTTC
TRBV7-9,16,-,-,TRBJ1-3,CASSLESAGSGNTIYF,TGTGCCAGCAGCTTAGAGTCGGCAGGGTCTGGAAACACCATATATTTT
TRBV10-3,16,-,TRBD1,TRBJ2-5,CAISDRSTGIIETQYF,TGTGCCATCAGTGACCGGTCGACAGGGATTATCGAGACCCAGTACTTC
TRBV5-1,18,-,TRBD2,TRBJ2-3,CASKSSGLAGGPTDTQYF,TGCGCCAGCAAATCTTCGGGACTAGCGGGAGGGCCAACGGATACGCAGTATTTT
TRBV9,14,-,TRBD1,TRBJ1-1,CASSPTGGNTEAFF,TGTGCCAGCAGCCCAACAGGGGGGAACACTGAAGCTTTCTTT
TRBV4-2,14,-,TRBD1,TRBJ2-5,CASSGQGARETQYF,TGTGCCAGCTCTGGACAGGGGGCCCGGGAGACCCAGTACTTC
TRBV18,14,-,-,TRBJ2-7,CASSPEIGVYEQYF,TGTGCCAGCTCACCAGAGATAGGGGTTTACGAGCAGTACTTC
TRBV18,13,-,TRBD2,TRBJ2-5,CASSPQRGETQYF,TGTGCCAGCTCACCACAGCGGGGGGAGACCCAGTACTTC
TRBV6-5,15,few,-,TRBJ1-1,CASSVGAWMNTEAFF,TGTGCCAGCTCCGTTGGGGCCTGGATGAACACTGAAGCTTTCTTT
TRBV14,16,-,TRBD2,TRBJ2-7,CASSQFDREAVYEQYF,TGTGCCAGCAGCCAATTCGATCGGGAGGCGGTCTACGAGCAGTACTTC
TRBV5-1,17,-,TRBD2,TRBJ2-5,CASSPRRGSGGQETQYF,TGCGCCAGCAGCCCGCGCCGCGGTAGCGGGGGTCAAGAGACCCAGTACTTC
TRBV25-1,15,-,TRBD1,TRBJ1-4,CASSVRQGGNEKLFF,TGTGCCAGCAGTGTCCGACAGGGGGGGAATGAAAAACTGTTTTTT
TRBV6-5,12,-,-,TRBJ2-1,CASSSRDNEQFF,TGTGCCAGCAGTTCCCGGGACAATGAGCAGTTCTTC
TRBV6-5,15,-,TRBD2,TRBJ2-1,CASSYSGTSGRSQFF,TGTGCCAGCAGTTATTCAGGGACTAGCGGGAGAAGTCAGTTCTTC
TRBV4-2,17,-,-,TRBJ1-1,CASSTLPPGDGRAEAFF,TGTGCCAGCAGCACTCTTCCTCCGGGAGATGGTAGGGCTGAAGCTTTCTTT
TRBV7-9,12,-,-,TRBJ2-7,CASVRDTYEQYF,TGTGCCAGCGTCAGAGACACCTACGAGCAGTACTTC
TRBV28,13,few,-,TRBJ1-5,CASSGGISQPQHF,TGTGCCAGCAGTGGGGGGATAAGTCAGCCCCAGCATTTT
TRBV19,15,-,TRBD2,TRBJ2-1,CASSRRGGSRNEQFF,TGTGCCAGTAGTAGAAGGGGCGGGAGTAGGAATGAGCAGTTCTTC
TRBV6-1,14,-,-,TRBJ2-7,CASSEDPSSYEQYF,TGTGCCAGCAGTGAAGATCCCAGCTCCTACGAGCAGTACTTC
TRBV3-1/TRBV3-2,17,-,-,TRBJ2-2,CASSLPLDWSNTGELFF,TGTGCCAGCAGCCTCCCCCTTGACTGGTCGAACACCGGGGAGCTGTTTTTT
TRBV14,13,-,-,TRBJ2-5,CASSQGHQETQYF,TGTGCCAGCAGCCAAGGGCACCAAGAGACCCAGTACTTC
TRBV6-5,13,-,-,TRBJ1-2,CASSYSPFVGYTF,TGTGCCAGCAGTTACTCCCCGTTCGTTGGCTACACCTTC
TRBV7-2,15,once,TRBD2,TRBJ2-3,CASSSLAGGTDTQYF,TGTGCCAGCAGCTCCTTAGCGGGGGGCACAGATACGCAGTATTTT
TRBV19,13,-,TRBD1,TRBJ1-5,CASSTQGDQPQHF,TGTGCCAGTAGTACCCAGGGGGATCAGCCCCAGCATTTT
TRBV4-3,17,-,TRBD1,TRBJ1-4,CASSQPGPGQGGEKLFF,TGCGCCAGCAGCCAACCCGGGCCGGGACAGGGGGGAGAAAAACTGTTTTTT
TRBV10-3,12,-,TRBD1,TRBJ1-1,CAISPDRGAAFF,TGTGCCATCAGCCCTGACAGGGGAGCGGCTTTCTTT
TRBV30,13,-,TRBD1,TRBJ1-2,CAWSVTGDGGYTF,TGTGCCTGGAGTGTAACAGGGGATGGCGGCTACACCTTC
TRBV25-1,14,-,TRBD1,TRBJ1-2,CASSDSGQIYGYTF,TGTGCCAGCAGTGATTCGGGACAGATCTATGGCTACACCTTC
TRBV5-6,17,-,TRBD1,TRBJ2-1,CASSLDRGISSYNEQFF,TGTGCCAGCAGCTTGGACAGGGGAATCTCAAGCTACAATGAGCAGTTCTTC
TRBV5-1,17,-,TRBD2,TRBJ2-3,CASSTGGRGRGTDTQYF,TGCGCCAGCAGCACCGGAGGTCGCGGGAGGGGGACAGATACGCAGTATTTT
TRBV29-1,12,-,-,TRBJ2-5,CSVVPGQETQYF,TGCAGCGTTGTCCCCGGGCAAGAGACCCAGTACTTC
TRBV19,15,-,TRBD2,TRBJ2-1,CASRLAGEGYNEQFF,TGTGCCAGTAGGCTAGCGGGGGAAGGTTACAATGAGCAGTTCTTC
TRBV4-1,15,-,TRBD2,TRBJ2-5,CASSRTSGLKETQYF,TGCGCCAGCAGCCGGACTAGCGGGTTAAAAGAGACCCAGTACTTC
TRBV5-1,15,-,TRBD1,TRBJ2-7,CASNLQGQGSYEQYF,TGCGCCAGCAACCTGCAGGGACAGGGATCGTACGAGCAGTACTTC
TRBV6-1,13,-,-,TRBJ1-4,CASSELSTEKLFF,TGTGCCAGCAGTGAACTAAGCACTGAAAAACTGTTTTTT
TRBV5-4,13,-,-,TRBJ1-4,CASSRNTDEKLFF,TGTGCCAGCAGCCGGAACACAGATGAAAAACTGTTTTTT
TRBV15,15,-,-,TRBJ1-2,CATSSGGHGNYGYTF,TGTGCCACCAGCAGCGGGGGGCATGGGAACTATGGCTACACCTTC
TRBV9,16,-,TRBD1,TRBJ1-1,CASSVEIQGANTEAFF,TGTGCCAGCAGCGTGGAGATACAGGGGGCGAACACTGAAGCTTTCTTT
TRBV6-5,15,-,TRBD1,TRBJ1-1,CASSDSGTVNTEAFF,TGTGCCAGCAGTGACTCCGGGACAGTGAACACTGAAGCTTTCTTT
TRBV18,14,-,TRBD1,TRBJ1-2,CASSPGGQGSGYTF,TGTGCCAGCTCACCAGGGGGACAGGGAAGTGGCTACACCTTC
TRBV7-8,17,-,TRBD1,TRBJ1-5,CASSLGRRYRGNQPQHF,TGTGCCAGCAGCTTAGGTAGGAGATACAGGGGGAATCAGCCCCAGCATTTT
TRBV11-3,12,-,-,TRBJ2-1,CASSLTDNEQFF,TGTGCCAGCAGCTTAACAGACAATGAGCAGTTCTTC
TRBV30,14,-,TRBD2,TRBJ2-1,CAWSGLADYNEQFF,TGTGCCTGGAGCGGACTAGCGGATTACAATGAGCAGTTCTTC
TRBV9,15,-,-,TRBJ1-1,CASSPPRGGSTEAFF,TGTGCCAGCAGCCCACCAAGGGGGGGGAGCACTGAAGCTTTCTTT